This is a list of T cell receptor beta chains from one sample in a study of cytomegalovirus exposure and HLA in healthy donors. Clones were read by immunoSEQ multiplex PCR, and TCRdb kept only the in-frame ones, dropping some. The sample has some 170,000 clones; around nine tenths are singletons. Material for sequencing was PBMCs. These receptors came from a woman in her twenties or thirties in good health and CMV-seronegative. Both conserved end residues are part of each CDR3. A D gene is named only where the DNA matches it firmly. The size of a clone is reported for some rows only, either as once, few or many, or as a class for expanded clones.

CDR3 length	V gene	D gene	J gene	clone size	CDR3 DNA	CDR3 protein
16	TRBV25-1	TRBD2	TRBJ2-7	NA	TGTGCCAGCAGCGCCGGGACTAGCGGCGGAGTATACGAGCAGTACTTC	CASSAGTSGGVYEQYF
13	TRBV7-9	NA	TRBJ1-1	NA	TGTGCCAGCAGAAAATGGGACTTGGCTGAAGCTTTCTTT	CASRKWDLAEAFF
15	TRBV27	TRBD1	TRBJ1-2	NA	TGTGCCAGCAGTTTATCGGGACAGGGAGTCTATGGCTACACCTTC	CASSLSGQGVYGYTF
11	TRBV2	NA	TRBJ2-3	NA	TGTGCCAGCAGAATAGCAGATACGCAGTATTTT	CASRIADTQYF
15	TRBV27	TRBD1	TRBJ1-4	NA	TGTGCCAGCAGTTCACTCCCGACAGGGAATGAAAAACTGTTTTTT	CASSSLPTGNEKLFF
16	TRBV18	TRBD1	TRBJ1-1	NA	TGTGCCAGCTCACCCCGGGACAGAGGGATGAACACTGAAGCTTTCTTT	CASSPRDRGMNTEAFF
15	TRBV6-5	TRBD2	TRBJ2-7	NA	TGTGCCAGCAGTTCCACTAGCGGGGGGGCGAAAGAGCAGTACTTC	CASSSTSGGAKEQYF
14	TRBV15	NA	TRBJ1-1	NA	TGTGCCACCAGCATCTACGGGAAGAACACTGAAGCTTTCTTT	CATSIYGKNTEAFF
14	TRBV5-1	NA	TRBJ2-7	NA	TGCGCCAGCAGCTTGAGGACAGCCTCCTACGAGCAGTACTTC	CASSLRTASYEQYF
17	TRBV4-1	TRBD2	TRBJ2-2	NA	TGCGCCAGCAGCCAATTAGGGCTAGCGGGGGGAAGCGTGGAGCTGTTTTTT	CASSQLGLAGGSVELFF
14	TRBV29-1	NA	TRBJ2-7	NA	TGCAGCGTTGAATCCGCCGGGGACTCCTACGAGCAGTACTTC	CSVESAGDSYEQYF
14	TRBV6-4	TRBD1	TRBJ2-1	NA	TGTGCCAGCAGTGACGGGGACAGCTACAATGAGCAGTTCTTC	CASSDGDSYNEQFF
12	TRBV14	NA	TRBJ2-2	NA	TGTGCCAGCAGTCGCAGATTCGGGGAGCTGTTTTTT	CASSRRFGELFF
15	TRBV2	NA	TRBJ2-3	once	TGTGCCAGCAAGACCGGGACACTTAGCACAGATACGCAGTATTTT	CASKTGTLSTDTQYF
17	TRBV4-1	TRBD1	TRBJ2-1	NA	TGCGCCAGCAGCCAAGAATCCGCGGGACAGGGGAGGAATGAGCAGTTCTTC	CASSQESAGQGRNEQFF
12	TRBV6-5	NA	TRBJ2-7	few	TGTGCCAGCAGTTACTCAGGGGACGAGCAGTACTTC	CASSYSGDEQYF
14	TRBV27	TRBD2	TRBJ2-1	NA	TGTGCCAGCAGTTCGGGACTAGCCCAAGGTGAGCAGTTCTTC	CASSSGLAQGEQFF
13	TRBV6-5	TRBD2	TRBJ2-7	few	TGTGCCAGCCACCGCGGGGGGGGCTACGAGCAGTACTTC	CASHRGGGYEQYF
19	TRBV19	TRBD2	TRBJ2-2	NA	TGTGCCAGTAGTACCCTAATCCTTCTAGCGGGGAATGTAGCCGGGGAGCTGTTTTTT	CASSTLILLAGNVAGELFF
15	TRBV5-1	TRBD2	TRBJ2-7	NA	TGCGCCAGCAGCGGGACTAGCGGGGGCTCCTACGAGCAGTACTTC	CASSGTSGGSYEQYF
16	TRBV2	NA	TRBJ2-3	NA	TGTGCCAGCAGTCGAAGGGGGGACAGAGTCACAGATACGCAGTATTTT	CASSRRGDRVTDTQYF
14	TRBV5-1	NA	TRBJ2-7	NA	TGCGCCAGCAGCTTGGATCGTATTACCTACGAGCAGTACTTC	CASSLDRITYEQYF
14	TRBV18	TRBD2	TRBJ2-5	NA	TGTGCCAGCTCACCTCGGGGGGTCCAAGAGACCCAGTACTTC	CASSPRGVQETQYF
16	TRBV1	NA	TRBJ1-5	NA	TGCACCAGCAGCCCGCGTACCCGGGGTCGCCCTGAGCCCCAGCATTTT	CTSSPRTRGRPEPQHF
12	TRBV29-1	NA	TRBJ2-5	NA	TGCAGCGTTGAGGGAGACCAAGAGACCCAGTACTTC	CSVEGDQETQYF
17	TRBV7-6	NA	TRBJ1-5	once	TGTGCCAGCAGCTTAGCTAAAGGGCAGGGCAGCAATCAGCCCCAGCATTTT	CASSLAKGQGSNQPQHF
14	TRBV27	NA	TRBJ1-1	once	TGTGCCAGCAGTTTATTAAGCACAGGGACTGAAGCTTTCTTT	CASSLLSTGTEAFF
13	TRBV19	NA	TRBJ1-5	few	TGTGCCAGTAGTATACAGGTGAATCAGCCCCAGCATTTT	CASSIQVNQPQHF
16	TRBV5-1	TRBD1	TRBJ2-7	NA	TGCGCCAGCAGCTTGGACCTTGGGACAGGGACCTACGAGCAGTACTTC	CASSLDLGTGTYEQYF
13	TRBV5-1	TRBD1	TRBJ1-2	NA	TGCGCCAGCAGCCTAGGACAGGTCTATGGCTACACCTTC	CASSLGQVYGYTF
14	TRBV7-9	TRBD1	TRBJ1-3	NA	TGTGCCAGCAGCCCGACAGGGGGAGAAAACACCATATATTTT	CASSPTGGENTIYF
14	TRBV18	NA	TRBJ1-6	NA	TGTGCCAGCTCACCACCGACGCGACCCGGGCCCCTCCACTTT	CASSPPTRPGPLHF
15	TRBV6-1	NA	TRBJ2-5	NA	TGTGCCAGCATGTTCGCATCAGCGGGCCAAGAGACCCAGTACTTC	CASMFASAGQETQYF
17	TRBV5-6	TRBD1	TRBJ2-3	NA	TGTGCCAGCAGCGCCGCCGGGACAGGGTCACGCACAGATACGCAGTATTTT	CASSAAGTGSRTDTQYF
14	TRBV11-2	NA	TRBJ1-2	NA	TGTGCCAGCAGCTTAGGGGACTCTGGATGGGGCTACACCTTC	CASSLGDSGWGYTF
15	TRBV2	NA	TRBJ1-2	NA	TGTGCCAGTCCCAGTGGGAGGATCGGGACCTATGGCTACACCTTC	CASPSGRIGTYGYTF
14	TRBV4-1	NA	TRBJ1-5	NA	TGCGCCAGCAGCAGCAGGGCCTTCAATCAGCCCCAGCATTTT	CASSSRAFNQPQHF
14	TRBV18	NA	TRBJ1-5	NA	TGTGCCAGCTCACCCACACCGAGCAATCAGCCCCAGCATTTT	CASSPTPSNQPQHF
16	TRBV18	NA	TRBJ1-1	NA	TGTGCCAGCTCACCCTCGAATCAAGGGGGGAACACTGAAGCTTTCTTT	CASSPSNQGGNTEAFF
13	TRBV30	NA	TRBJ1-6	NA	TGTGCCTGGAGTGACGGGTCCAATTCACCCCTCCACTTT	CAWSDGSNSPLHF
13	TRBV6-1	NA	TRBJ1-1	NA	TGTGCCAGCAGCCAAGGAACAGGTGGTGAAGCTTTCTTT	CASSQGTGGEAFF
16	TRBV5-6	TRBD2	TRBJ2-5	NA	TGTGCCAGCAGCTTGGCTAGCGGGGGGTTCCAAGAGACCCAGTACTTC	CASSLASGGFQETQYF
17	TRBV5-1	NA	TRBJ2-1	once	TGCGCCAGCAGCACTAGTCGAACTGGACTATACGACAATGAGCAGTTCTTC	CASSTSRTGLYDNEQFF
15	TRBV7-7	TRBD1	TRBJ1-6	few	TGTGCCAGCAGCTTAACCGGGACAGCTAATTCACCCCTCCACTTT	CASSLTGTANSPLHF
14	TRBV6-5	NA	TRBJ1-2	once	TGTGCCAGCTCCCGCGCGGGACGGAACTATGGCTACACCTTC	CASSRAGRNYGYTF
15	TRBV2	NA	TRBJ1-2	NA	TGTGCCAGCAGTGAAGAAGCAGGGGAGTTGGGTGGCTACACCTTC	CASSEEAGELGGYTF